This record concerns one T cell receptor beta chain sequence. This sample was taken from a study of CD8 T cells in Susac syndrome. V was clipped by 2 bases and J by 6 bases, with 14 bases between them. The CDR3 has 14 amino acids. CDR1 and CDR2 (germline): SGDLS, YYNGEE. The authors reverse transcribed roughly 0.5 to 1 ug RNA with random hexamers. MiXCR was run by TCRdb on the immunoSEQ multiplex PCR reads, yielding one entry per CDR3 protein. The table shows under 250,000 distinct CDR3 sequences, with around 93% occurring only once. The chain links TRBV9 to TRBJ1-2; possible D gene TRBD1, 6 bases. The sequenced sample consisted of CD4+ T cells from PBMCs. This clonotype was obtained from a human donor with multiple sclerosis. The CDR3 spells CASSVLVTGNGYTF. The CDR3 DNA follows: TGTGCCAGCAGCGTTTTGGTTACAGGGAATGGCTACACCTTC.